These T cell receptor beta chains were read from a single sample in a study of blood T cell repertoires in COVID-19. Method: immunoSEQ multiplex PCR; TCRdb's copy keeps in-frame clones and lacks some. The sample consists of almost 300,000 clones, around 87% of them appearing once. The specimen was peripheral blood. These receptors were obtained from a man aged 65 to 85 with acute or convalescent COVID-19. Each CDR3 is given with its conserved first and last residue. The order of the fields is CDR3 DNA, CDR3 protein, V gene, J gene, CDR3 length, clone size, D gene. D genes are given only for firm matches. The size of a clone is reported for some rows only, either as once, few or many, or as a class for expanded clones.

TGCGCCAGCAGCTGGGAAGGGGATTCACCCCTCCACTTT	CASSWEGDSPLHF	TRBV5-1	TRBJ1-6	13	NA	NA
TGTGCCAGCAGCTTAGCGGTTCAGGGATCCGAAAAACTGTTTTTT	CASSLAVQGSEKLFF	TRBV7-2	TRBJ1-4	15	NA	NA
TGTGCCTGGGCGACTAGTACCCTTTACAATGAGCAGTTCTTC	CAWATSTLYNEQFF	TRBV30	TRBJ2-1	14	NA	NA
TGTGCCAGCAGCCCCAGGTACTACGAGCAGTACTTC	CASSPRYYEQYF	TRBV11-2	TRBJ2-7	12	NA	NA
TGTGCCAGCAGCGTACTAGCGGGCCAGATCGAGCAGTACTTC	CASSVLAGQIEQYF	TRBV7-8	TRBJ2-7	14	NA	TRBD2
TGCGCCAGCAGCCTACTACACCAGGGCGGACCTCCCGGCTCCTACGAGCAGTACTTC	CASSLLHQGGPPGSYEQYF	TRBV5-1	TRBJ2-7	19	once	NA
TGTGCCATCAGTGAGTCGCCAGCGCTAGCGGGGGGGAATGAGCAGTTCTTC	CAISESPALAGGNEQFF	TRBV10-3	TRBJ2-1	17	once	TRBD2
TGTGCCAGCTCCGACAGGGACACTGAAGCTTTCTTT	CASSDRDTEAFF	TRBV19	TRBJ1-1	12	NA	TRBD1
TGTGCCTGGAGCCTGGGGGGGGACTCTGGAAACACCATATATTTT	CAWSLGGDSGNTIYF	TRBV30	TRBJ1-3	15	NA	NA
TGTGCCAGCAGTGGACTAGCGGGGCAAGAGACCCAGTACTTC	CASSGLAGQETQYF	TRBV28	TRBJ2-5	14	NA	TRBD2
TGTGCCAGCAGCTTGAACAGGGGGCGGAACGAGCAGTACTTC	CASSLNRGRNEQYF	TRBV5-8	TRBJ2-7	14	NA	TRBD1
TGTGCCAGCAGCCAAGAGTCAGCGGGCTTCTTCTATGGCTACACCTTC	CASSQESAGFFYGYTF	TRBV3-1/TRBV3-2	TRBJ1-2	16	NA	NA
TGTGCCAGCTCATCGACGACAGGGCCCGACACTGAAGCTTTCTTT	CASSSTTGPDTEAFF	TRBV18	TRBJ1-1	15	NA	TRBD1
TGTGCCAGCAGGCCACTAGACAACCCCCAGCATTTT	CASRPLDNPQHF	TRBV28	TRBJ1-5	12	once	NA
TGTGCCAGCAGCCCCCGACTAGCGGGGTCAAATGAGCAGTTCTTC	CASSPRLAGSNEQFF	TRBV9	TRBJ2-1	15	NA	TRBD2
TGTGCCAGCAGCTTGTCCTCCTCTGGGGCCAACGTCCTGACTTTC	CASSLSSSGANVLTF	TRBV5-4	TRBJ2-6	15	NA	NA
TGTGCCAGCAGCTTACCGCCAGGGGATTCCTACGAGCAGTACTTC	CASSLPPGDSYEQYF	TRBV5-6	TRBJ2-7	15	NA	NA
TGTGCCAGCACCACCTCACAGGGGCCGGTTTCACCCCTCCACTTT	CASTTSQGPVSPLHF	TRBV28	TRBJ1-6	15	few	TRBD1
TGTGCCAGCACCGGAAGAACTAGCGTAGAGCAGTACTTC	CASTGRTSVEQYF	TRBV6-5	TRBJ2-7	13	NA	TRBD2
TGTGCCAGCAGTTTTTCACAGGGGGCGCGAGGTGGCTACACCTTC	CASSFSQGARGGYTF	TRBV27	TRBJ1-2	15	NA	TRBD1
TGTGCCAGTTCCAAGACAGGGCTGATTGGCTACACCTTC	CASSKTGLIGYTF	TRBV28	TRBJ1-2	13	NA	TRBD1
TGTGCCAGCAGCCAAGATGGCGGGGGGGGTAGGCAGAACACCGGGGAGCTGTTTTTT	CASSQDGGGGRQNTGELFF	TRBV4-2	TRBJ2-2	19	NA	TRBD2
TGTGCCAGCAGCTTGGACAGGGTCAATCAGCCCCAGCATTTT	CASSLDRVNQPQHF	TRBV7-2	TRBJ1-5	14	NA	TRBD1
TGTGCCAGCCGCCGACTAGCAGTCTACGAGCAGTACTTC	CASRRLAVYEQYF	TRBV28	TRBJ2-7	13	NA	TRBD2
TGTGCCAGCAGCCCCCTGGGGGCAGAGACCCAGTACTTC	CASSPLGAETQYF	TRBV9	TRBJ2-5	13	NA	NA
TGTGCCAGCAGCCCGACTAGCGGGGGGTGGGCAGATACGCAGTATTTT	CASSPTSGGWADTQYF	TRBV7-9	TRBJ2-3	16	NA	TRBD2
TGTGCCAGTAGTATCGTTAACAGTCTTTCTGGAAACACCATATATTTT	CASSIVNSLSGNTIYF	TRBV19	TRBJ1-3	16	NA	NA
TGTGCCAGCAGCCGGGACAGGTATCTATACGAGCAGTACTTC	CASSRDRYLYEQYF	TRBV4-2	TRBJ2-7	14	NA	TRBD1
TGTGCCAGCAGCCCCATGTCAGGCAGGGGGCGCGGGCACGAGCAGTACTTC	CASSPMSGRGRGHEQYF	TRBV7-2	TRBJ2-7	17	many	TRBD1
TGCAGCGTTGGCAGGGGCGCTGGCTACACCTTC	CSVGRGAGYTF	TRBV29-1	TRBJ1-2	11	NA	NA
TGCACCAGCAGCCAATATCCTCAGCCCCAGCATTTT	CTSSQYPQPQHF	TRBV1	TRBJ1-5	12	NA	NA
TGTGCCACCAGCTCAAGGGACAGTCGGACAGATACGCAGTATTTT	CATSSRDSRTDTQYF	TRBV15	TRBJ2-3	15	NA	TRBD1
TGTGCCAGCAGTTACTCGTTCCAAAAAAATTCACCCCTCCACTTT	CASSYSFQKNSPLHF	TRBV6-6	TRBJ1-6	15	NA	NA
TGTGCCAGCAGCCCAACAGGGGGCTCACGGGAGACCCAGTACTTC	CASSPTGGSRETQYF	TRBV3-1/TRBV3-2	TRBJ2-5	15	NA	TRBD1
TGCGCCAGGTTCGGGCGGGAGGGGGCCGGGGAGCAGTTCTTC	CARFGREGAGEQFF	TRBV10-1	TRBJ2-1	14	NA	TRBD2
TGTGCCAGCAGTTCGGGAAATAATATTGCAGAGACCCAGTACTTC	CASSSGNNIAETQYF	TRBV6-5	TRBJ2-5	15	NA	NA
TGCGCCAGCAGCCAAGATTCGGGGACAGTAGCCAAAAACATTCAGTACTTC	CASSQDSGTVAKNIQYF	TRBV4-3	TRBJ2-4	17	NA	TRBD1
TGTGCCAGCAGCCCACGGACTACGTCTAATGAGCAGTTCTTC	CASSPRTTSNEQFF	TRBV5-4	TRBJ2-1	14	NA	NA
TGTGCCAGCAGCTTAGGAGGACAGCAGCCCCAGCATTTT	CASSLGGQQPQHF	TRBV7-8	TRBJ1-5	13	NA	NA
TGTGCCAGCAGTTACGGCGGGGGGATCGATTCGGAGACCCAGTACTTC	CASSYGGGIDSETQYF	TRBV6-2/TRBV6-3	TRBJ2-5	16	NA	TRBD2
TGCGCCAGCAGCTCCGTCGGGACAGGGAACTACGAGCAGTACTTC	CASSSVGTGNYEQYF	TRBV5-1	TRBJ2-7	15	NA	TRBD1
TGTGCCAGCAGCGCCGGGACTAGTTATTCAGAGCAGTTCTTC	CASSAGTSYSEQFF	TRBV7-2	TRBJ2-1	14	NA	TRBD2
TGCGCCAGCAGCTTGGAGACTAGCGGGGGATACAATGAGCAGTTCTTC	CASSLETSGGYNEQFF	TRBV5-1	TRBJ2-1	16	NA	TRBD2
TGTGCCAGCAGTTCAATGACCCGACTAGCGGGAGACCCAGATACGCAGTATTTT	CASSSMTRLAGDPDTQYF	TRBV27	TRBJ2-3	18	NA	TRBD2
TGTGCCTGGAGTGTCCGGGCCGGGGTGGATACGCAGTATTTT	CAWSVRAGVDTQYF	TRBV30	TRBJ2-3	14	NA	NA
TGTGCCAGCTCACCCAACACGGGGGAACAAGAGACCCAGTACTTC	CASSPNTGEQETQYF	TRBV18	TRBJ2-5	15	NA	NA
TGTGCCACCAAAGCGGGAGGCACAGATACGCAGTATTTT	CATKAGGTDTQYF	TRBV24-1	TRBJ2-3	13	NA	TRBD2
TGTGCCAGCAGCCCCCGAGGTCAAGGCTACACCTTC	CASSPRGQGYTF	TRBV5-4	TRBJ1-2	12	once	NA
TGCGCCAGCAGCAGCCGACAGGGTTCGACTGAAGCTTTCTTT	CASSSRQGSTEAFF	TRBV5-1	TRBJ1-1	14	NA	TRBD1
TGTGCCAGTAGCACGGGGGTAGCTCGCCAGCCCCAGCATTTT	CASSTGVARQPQHF	TRBV19	TRBJ1-5	14	NA	NA
TGCAGCGTTGACCCTAGCGGGAGCGGCGAGCAGTACTTC	CSVDPSGSGEQYF	TRBV29-1	TRBJ2-7	13	NA	TRBD2
TGTGCCAGCAGCCAACAGGGGGCATTCAGCTCTGGAAACACCATATATTTT	CASSQQGAFSSGNTIYF	TRBV4-2	TRBJ1-3	17	NA	TRBD1
TGTGCCAGCAGCCAAGGCGGAAATATCGAGCAGTACTTC	CASSQGGNIEQYF	TRBV14	TRBJ2-7	13	NA	NA
TGTGCCAGCAGCTCAGGGATACCCTCTGGAAACACCATATATTTT	CASSSGIPSGNTIYF	TRBV7-6	TRBJ1-3	15	NA	NA
TGCAGCGTTCTCCGACTGCTCGGGACAAACTACGAGCAGTACTTC	CSVLRLLGTNYEQYF	TRBV29-1	TRBJ2-7	15	NA	NA
TGTGCCAGCAGCTGGGGCCACGATCCTGGAAACACCATATATTTT	CASSWGHDPGNTIYF	TRBV5-4	TRBJ1-3	15	NA	NA
TGTGCCAGCAGCTCAAACACTAGGGGGGCCAACGTCCTGACTTTC	CASSSNTRGANVLTF	TRBV11-2	TRBJ2-6	15	NA	NA
TGTGCCAGCAGCCAAGCTCCGGGATGGAGAGGAGAAGCTTTCTTT	CASSQAPGWRGEAFF	TRBV4-2	TRBJ1-1	15	once	NA
TGTGCCAGCAGCCGGCGGGACAGGGGCCTCCAAGAGACCCAGTACTTC	CASSRRDRGLQETQYF	TRBV14	TRBJ2-5	16	NA	TRBD1